This TCR beta chain stems from a study of regulatory and conventional T cells in RAG deficiency. Overall study findings and caveats: Control T-cell subsets had markedly higher Shannon entropy and lower Simpson indices than RAG-deficient patients.

Trimming cost V 0 bases and J 4 bases, with 7 bases left between them. CDR3 length equals 15 residues. Germline V gives CDR1 KGHSH, CDR2 LQKENI. Generated by immunoSEQ multiplex PCR, the TCRdb table keeps only in-frame clones and is missing some. The top ten clones hold roughly an eighth of a sample with tens of thousands of clones, roughly 90% of them seen once. As for this clone: Antigen unknown.

This same sample was also part of a study on regulatory T cells. That investigation notes: The PCR used 52 TRBV and 13 TRBJ primers.

Sequencing was carried out using CD8+ T cells sorted from blood. The clonotype comes from a human donor in good health. V usage is TRBV18 and J usage is TRBJ1-6; tentative D call: TRBD1 (5 bases). CDR3 nucleotide sequence: TGTGCCAGCTCACCACCGGAGGGGTATAATTCACCCCTCCACTTT. It codes for CASSPPEGYNSPLHF. The full variable domain, rest sourced from reference TRBV18 and TRBJ1-6, is NAGVMQNPRHLVRRRGQEARLRCSPMKGHSHVYWYRQLPEEGLKFMVYLQKENIIDESGMPKERFSAEFPKEGPSILRIQQVVRGDSAAYFCASSPPEGYNSPLHFGNGTRLTVT.